This paragraph covers one T cell receptor (beta chain) sequence. This sample was included in a study of CD8 T cells in Susac syndrome. Trimming left V 0 bases short and J 10 bases short, with 18 bases between. The V gene's germline CDR1 is DFQATT and CDR2 SNEGSKA (reference sequence). This CDR3 has 14 residues. Reverse transcription of 0.5 to 1 ug RNA was performed with random hexamers. Coverage of TCR beta CDR3 amplification by immunoSEQ multiplex PCR extended to 54 Vbeta and 13 Jbeta. TCRdb re-called the immunoSEQ multiplex PCR reads through MiXCR, storing one row per CDR3 protein. The sample includes roughly 130,000 distinct CDR3 sequences, 90% to 95% of them seen just once. From blood CD8+ and CD4+ T cells, TCR beta sequences were generated. It was healthy donors who served as the controls, matched for age and sex. TEMRA cells were FACS-enriched, with CD8+ and CD4+ T cells isolated negatively.

The genes are TRBV20-1 and TRBJ1-1, with unresolved D. Sequencing used CD4+ T cells from PBMCs. This receptor was taken from a human donor in good health. CDR3 coding DNA: TGCAGTGCTAGAGATCAGAAAGCGAAGAAGGTAGCTTTCTTT. Its translation is CSARDQKAKKVAFF.